Reported below is one T cell receptor (beta chain). Trimming removed 7 bases from V and 9 bases from J, with 16 bases in between. The CDR3 loop spans 13 amino acids. Germline V gives CDR1 ENHRY, CDR2 SYGVKD. Newly diagnosed hyperthyroidism patients aged 18 to 65 years had disease lasting under 2 months. There were TCR beta CDR3 regions amplified from RNA transcripts. The TCR CDR3 was amplified in a first-round RT-PCR using the HTBI primer set. TCRdb re-derived calls from the multiplex PCR reads in MiXCR, one entry per CDR3 protein. This sample yields hundreds of thousands of distinct CDR3 sequences, of which roughly 50% are seen a single time; 6.5% to 9% belongs to the top ten. The data stem from a study of T cells in Graves' hyperthyroidism and ophthalmopathy.

This TCR came from a woman aged 18-29 years with Graves' hyperthyroidism. Specimen: peripheral blood or thyroid tissue (not recorded which). The V call is TRBV10-3, the J call TRBJ1-5; tentatively, D is TRBD1 (5 bases). The CDR3 coding sequence is TGTGCCATCAAGGGCGCGACAGTGGGGCCCCAGCATTTT. Translated, it gives CAIKGATVGPQHF.